This passage covers 2 T cell receptor beta chains from one sample sequenced in a study of Tregs in tolerant kidney transplant recipients. The method was immunoSEQ multiplex PCR; TCRdb's version includes in-frame clones alone and lacks a portion of them. The sample has more than 30,000 clones; over 65% are singletons. These receptors lack a known antigen. The sequencing input was Tregs from blood cultured with allogeneic cells. These receptors all come from a human donor in good health.

V is TRBV5-1 and J is TRBJ2-1; D gene ambiguous. Trimming stripped 0 bases from V and 9 bases from J, with 13 bases between. Per germline, CDR1 SGHRS and CDR2 YFSETQ. CDR3 length equals 14 residues. CDR3 sequence (DNA): TGCGCCAGCAGCTTGGGGGCAGATATGGGTGAGCAGTTCTTC. Translation: CASSLGADMGEQFF.

This chain links TRBV10-3 with TRBJ2-1, with 15 bases matching TRBD2. CDR1 is ENHRY and CDR2 is SYGVKD in the germline V gene. The CDR3 has 16 amino acids. The V segment lost 3 bases and the J segment 9 bases; nucleotides outside the gene matches: 6. CDR3 loop: CAISDRGLAGGSEQFF. The CDR3 DNA reads TGTGCCATCAGTGATCGAGGACTAGCGGGAGGGAGTGAGCAGTTCTTC.